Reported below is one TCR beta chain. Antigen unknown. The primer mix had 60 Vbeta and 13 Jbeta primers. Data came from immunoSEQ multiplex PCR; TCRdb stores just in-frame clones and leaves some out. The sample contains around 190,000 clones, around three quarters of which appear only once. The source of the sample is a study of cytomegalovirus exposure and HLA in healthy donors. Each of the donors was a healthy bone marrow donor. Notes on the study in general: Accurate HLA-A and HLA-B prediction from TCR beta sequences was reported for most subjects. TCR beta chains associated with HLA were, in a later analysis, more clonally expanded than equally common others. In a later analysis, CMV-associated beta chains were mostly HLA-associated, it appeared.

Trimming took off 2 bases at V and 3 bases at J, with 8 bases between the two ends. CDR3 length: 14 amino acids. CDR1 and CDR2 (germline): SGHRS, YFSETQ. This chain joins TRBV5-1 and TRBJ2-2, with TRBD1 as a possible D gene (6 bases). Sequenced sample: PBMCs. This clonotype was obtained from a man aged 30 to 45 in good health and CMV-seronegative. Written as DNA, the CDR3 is TGCGCCAGCAGCTTTGAGGGGGACACCGGGGAGCTGTTTTTT. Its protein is CASSFEGDTGELFF.